A selection of T cell receptor beta chains follows, all from one sample in a study of T cells in Graves' hyperthyroidism and ophthalmopathy. From the multiplex PCR reads, TCRdb called clonotypes with MiXCR, one entry per CDR3 protein. Here the sample spans some 620,000 distinct CDR3 sequences, 15% to 20% being singletons. The sequencing input was blood. The receptors stem from a woman between 25 and 40 years old with Graves' hyperthyroidism. The CDR3 runs from the conserved cysteine through the conserved F or W. Fields, in order: clone size, V gene, D gene, J gene, CDR3 protein, CDR3 DNA. The D gene is left open where the match is weak. Not all rows give a size; the values are once, few, many and, for expanded clones, a class.

abundance: few; v_gene: TRBV6-5; d_gene: TRBD1; j_gene: TRBJ2-7; CDR3aa: CASSYSSTGAQGYEQYF; CDR3nt: TGTGCCAGCAGTTATAGTTCGACAGGGGCGCAGGGGTACGAGCAGTACTTC
abundance: -; v_gene: TRBV9; d_gene: -; j_gene: TRBJ2-2; CDR3aa: CASNEGRSGELFF; CDR3nt: TGTGCCAGCAACGAGGGGCGTTCCGGGGAGCTGTTTTTT
abundance: -; v_gene: TRBV5-8; d_gene: -; j_gene: TRBJ1-1; CDR3aa: CASSLGLRVGAEAFF; CDR3nt: TGTGCCAGCAGCTTGGGACTGCGGGTGGGCGCTGAAGCTTTCTTT
abundance: many; v_gene: TRBV11-3; d_gene: -; j_gene: TRBJ1-3; CDR3aa: CASSLVGGPSGNTIYF; CDR3nt: TGTGCCAGCAGCTTAGTCGGGGGCCCCTCTGGAAACACCATATATTTT
abundance: -; v_gene: TRBV19; d_gene: -; j_gene: TRBJ2-3; CDR3aa: CASSVGPTTDTQYF; CDR3nt: TGTGCCAGTAGTGTTGGGCCTACCACAGATACGCAGTATTTT
abundance: -; v_gene: TRBV4-1; d_gene: -; j_gene: TRBJ2-7; CDR3aa: CASSQDRGRGRHYGQYF; CDR3nt: TGCGCCAGCAGCCAAGATCGGGGGAGGGGGCGCCATTATGGGCAGTACTTC
abundance: many; v_gene: TRBV20-1; d_gene: -; j_gene: TRBJ1-6; CDR3aa: CSPLVGDSPLHF; CDR3nt: TGCAGTCCCTTGGTCGGGGATTCACCCCTCCACTTT
abundance: -; v_gene: TRBV19; d_gene: -; j_gene: TRBJ2-1; CDR3aa: CATASSGYNEQFF; CDR3nt: TGTGCCACGGCATCTTCGGGCTACAATGAGCAGTTCTTC
abundance: -; v_gene: TRBV6-1; d_gene: TRBD2; j_gene: TRBJ2-7; CDR3aa: CASSPVGLSYEQYF; CDR3nt: TGTGCCAGCAGTCCGGTGGGACTATCCTACGAGCAGTACTTC
abundance: -; v_gene: TRBV9; d_gene: TRBD2; j_gene: TRBJ2-1; CDR3aa: CASSASGRVSYNEQFF; CDR3nt: TGTGCCAGCAGCGCAAGCGGGAGGGTTTCCTACAATGAGCAGTTCTTC
abundance: -; v_gene: TRBV9; d_gene: TRBD1; j_gene: TRBJ1-4; CDR3aa: CASSPGTVNGEKLFF; CDR3nt: TGTGCCAGCAGCCCAGGGACAGTCAATGGTGAAAAACTGTTTTTT